This paragraph reports one T cell receptor (beta chain). These data originate in a study of blood T cell repertoires in COVID-19. The data were produced by immunoSEQ multiplex PCR, yet TCRdb's version contains in-frame clones alone and is incomplete. The sample has approximately 210,000 clones, about four fifths seen once; the top ten hold less than 8%. Germline values: CDR1 MNHEY, CDR2 SMNVEV (reference sequence). V was pared by 6 bases and J by 5 bases, with 8 bases of the junction left unmatched. CDR3 length: 14 residues. This receptor was identified in a woman aged 50 to 65 with active or convalescent COVID-19. The V gene is TRBV27, the J gene TRBJ2-7; TRBD2 agrees at 9 bases. Sequenced material: peripheral blood. Written as DNA, the CDR3 is TGTGCCAGCAGGTCGGGACTAGCTCGCGACGAGCAGTACTTC. Translated: CASRSGLARDEQYF.